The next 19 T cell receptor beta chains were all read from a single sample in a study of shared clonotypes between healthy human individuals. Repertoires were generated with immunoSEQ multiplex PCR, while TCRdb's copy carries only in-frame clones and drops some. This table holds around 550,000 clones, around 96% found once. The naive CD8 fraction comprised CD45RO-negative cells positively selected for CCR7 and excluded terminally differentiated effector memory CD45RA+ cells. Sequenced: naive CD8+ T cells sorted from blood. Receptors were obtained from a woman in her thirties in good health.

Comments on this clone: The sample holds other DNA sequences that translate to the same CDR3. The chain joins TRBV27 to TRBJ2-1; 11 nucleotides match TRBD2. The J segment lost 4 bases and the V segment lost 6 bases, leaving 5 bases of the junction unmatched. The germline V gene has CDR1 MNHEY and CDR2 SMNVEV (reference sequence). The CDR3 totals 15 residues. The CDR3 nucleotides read TGTGCCAGCAGCCTGACTAGCGGGGTTTACAATGAGCAGTTCTTC. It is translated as CASSLTSGVYNEQFF.

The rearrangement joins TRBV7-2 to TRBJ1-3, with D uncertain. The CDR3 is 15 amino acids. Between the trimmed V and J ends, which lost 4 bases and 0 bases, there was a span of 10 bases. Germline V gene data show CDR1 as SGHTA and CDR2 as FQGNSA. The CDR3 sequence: CASSWVKISGNTIYF. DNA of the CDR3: TGTGCCAGCAGCTGGGTGAAAATCTCTGGAAACACCATATATTTT.

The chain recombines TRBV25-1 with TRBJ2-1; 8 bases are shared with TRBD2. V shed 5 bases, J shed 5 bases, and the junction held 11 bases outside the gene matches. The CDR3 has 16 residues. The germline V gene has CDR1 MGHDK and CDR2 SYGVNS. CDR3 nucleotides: TGTGCCAGCAGTCCGCATGAACGGACTAGCAACAATGAGCAGTTCTTC. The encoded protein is CASSPHERTSNNEQFF. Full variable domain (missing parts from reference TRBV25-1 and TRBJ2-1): EADIYQTPRYLVIGTGKKITLECSQTMGHDKMYWYQQDPGMELHLIHYSYGVNSTEKGDLSSESTVSRIRTEHFPLTLESARPSHTSQYLCASSPHERTSNNEQFFGPGTRLTVL.

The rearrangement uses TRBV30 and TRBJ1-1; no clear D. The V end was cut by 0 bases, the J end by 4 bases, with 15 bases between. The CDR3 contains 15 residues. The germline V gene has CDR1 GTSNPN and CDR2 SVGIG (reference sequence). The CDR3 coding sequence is TGTGCCTGGAGTGTGTTGGGGTGGCGAAGCACTGAAGCTTTCTTT. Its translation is CAWSVLGWRSTEAFF.

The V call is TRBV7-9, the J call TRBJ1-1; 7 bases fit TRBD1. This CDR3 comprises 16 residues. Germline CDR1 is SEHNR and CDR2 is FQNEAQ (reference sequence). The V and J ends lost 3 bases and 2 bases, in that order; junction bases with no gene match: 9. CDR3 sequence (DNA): TGTGCCAGCAGCTTTAGTAGGGGGCTCGGAAACACTGAAGCTTTCTTT. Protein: CASSFSRGLGNTEAFF.

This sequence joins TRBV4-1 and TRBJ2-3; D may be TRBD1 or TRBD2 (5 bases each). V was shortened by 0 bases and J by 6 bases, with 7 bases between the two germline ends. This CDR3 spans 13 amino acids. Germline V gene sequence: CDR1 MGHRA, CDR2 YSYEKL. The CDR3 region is CASSQDWGDTQYF. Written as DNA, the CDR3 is TGCGCCAGCAGCCAAGACTGGGGGGATACGCAGTATTTT.

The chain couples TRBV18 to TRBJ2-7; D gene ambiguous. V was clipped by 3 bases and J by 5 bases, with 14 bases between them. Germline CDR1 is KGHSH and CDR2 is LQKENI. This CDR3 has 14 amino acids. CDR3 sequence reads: CASSPLLPGHEQYF. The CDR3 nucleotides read TGTGCCAGCTCACCCCTGTTACCCGGACACGAGCAGTACTTC.

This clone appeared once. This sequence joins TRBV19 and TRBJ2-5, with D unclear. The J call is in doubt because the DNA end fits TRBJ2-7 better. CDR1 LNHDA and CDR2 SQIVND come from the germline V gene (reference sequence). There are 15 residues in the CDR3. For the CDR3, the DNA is TGTGCCAGTAGTAGAGACCAGCGTACGACCTACGAGCAGTACTTC. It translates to CASSRDQRTTYEQYF.

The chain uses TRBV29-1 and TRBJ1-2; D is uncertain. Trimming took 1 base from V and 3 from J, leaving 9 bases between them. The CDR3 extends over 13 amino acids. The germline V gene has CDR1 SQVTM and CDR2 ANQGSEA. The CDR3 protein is CSVEAGSHYGYTF. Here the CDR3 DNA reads TGCAGCGTTGAAGCGGGGTCCCACTATGGCTACACCTTC.

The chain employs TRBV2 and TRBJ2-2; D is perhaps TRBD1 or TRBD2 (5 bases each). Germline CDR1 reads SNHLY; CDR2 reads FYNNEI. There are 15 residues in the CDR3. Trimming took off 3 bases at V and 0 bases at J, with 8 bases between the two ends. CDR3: CASSDGASNTGELFF. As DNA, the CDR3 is TGTGCCAGCAGTGACGGGGCATCGAACACCGGGGAGCTGTTTTTT.

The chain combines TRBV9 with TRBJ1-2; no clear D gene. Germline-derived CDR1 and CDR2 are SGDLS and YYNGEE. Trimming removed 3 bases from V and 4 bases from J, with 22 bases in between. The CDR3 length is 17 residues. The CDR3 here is CASSGAGWVGDIYGYTF. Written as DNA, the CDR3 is TGTGCCAGCAGCGGGGCCGGTTGGGTAGGAGACATCTATGGCTACACCTTC.

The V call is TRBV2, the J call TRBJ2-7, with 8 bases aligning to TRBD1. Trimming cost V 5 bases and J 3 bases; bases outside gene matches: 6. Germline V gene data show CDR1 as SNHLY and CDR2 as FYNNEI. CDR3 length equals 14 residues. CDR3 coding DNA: TGTGCCAGCAGTACTAGGACAGGGAGCTACGAGCAGTACTTC. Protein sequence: CASSTRTGSYEQYF.

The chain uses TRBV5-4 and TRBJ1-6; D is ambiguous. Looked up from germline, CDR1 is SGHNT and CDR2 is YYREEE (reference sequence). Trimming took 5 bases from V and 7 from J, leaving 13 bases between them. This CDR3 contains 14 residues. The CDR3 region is CASREEGANSPLHF. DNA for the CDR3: TGTGCCAGCAGGGAAGAGGGAGCAAATTCACCCCTCCACTTT.

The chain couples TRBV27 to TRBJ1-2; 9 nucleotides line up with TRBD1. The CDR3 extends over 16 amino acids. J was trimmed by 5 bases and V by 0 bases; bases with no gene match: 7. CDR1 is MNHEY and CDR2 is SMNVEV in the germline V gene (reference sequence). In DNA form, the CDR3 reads TGTGCCAGCAGTTTATCGGGGACAGGGATAGGATATGGCTACACCTTC. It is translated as CASSLSGTGIGYGYTF.

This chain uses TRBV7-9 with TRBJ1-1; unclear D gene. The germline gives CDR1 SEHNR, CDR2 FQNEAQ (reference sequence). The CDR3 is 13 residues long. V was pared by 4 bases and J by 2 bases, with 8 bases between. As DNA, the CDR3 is TGTGCCAGCAGCTCCAAGGCAAACACTGAAGCTTTCTTT. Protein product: CASSSKANTEAFF.

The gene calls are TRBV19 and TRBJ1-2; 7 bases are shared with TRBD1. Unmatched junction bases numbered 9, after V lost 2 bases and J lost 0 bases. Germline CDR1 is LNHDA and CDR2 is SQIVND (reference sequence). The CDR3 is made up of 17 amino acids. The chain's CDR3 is CASSIRLTGASNYGYTF. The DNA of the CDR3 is TGTGCCAGTAGTATAAGGCTAACAGGGGCTTCTAACTATGGCTACACCTTC.

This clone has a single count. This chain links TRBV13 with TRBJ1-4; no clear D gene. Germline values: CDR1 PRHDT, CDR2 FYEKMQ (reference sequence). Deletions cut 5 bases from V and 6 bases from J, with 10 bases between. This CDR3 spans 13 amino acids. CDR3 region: CASSKGRDEKLFF. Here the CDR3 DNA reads TGTGCCAGCAGCAAAGGGAGGGATGAAAAACTGTTTTTT.

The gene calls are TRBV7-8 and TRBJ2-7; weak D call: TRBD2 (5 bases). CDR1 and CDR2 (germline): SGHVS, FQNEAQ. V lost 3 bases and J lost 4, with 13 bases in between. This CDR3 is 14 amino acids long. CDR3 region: CASSLEAELYEQYF. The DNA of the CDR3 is TGTGCCAGCAGCTTGGAAGCGGAACTTTACGAGCAGTACTTC.

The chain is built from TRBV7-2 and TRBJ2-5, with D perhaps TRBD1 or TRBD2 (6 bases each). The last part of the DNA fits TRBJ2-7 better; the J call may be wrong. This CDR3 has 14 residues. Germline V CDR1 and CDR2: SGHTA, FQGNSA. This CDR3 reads CASNWGASGHEQYF. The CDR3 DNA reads TGTGCCAGCAACTGGGGGGCCTCGGGCCACGAGCAGTACTTC.